This passage covers 10 T cell receptor beta chains from one sample sequenced in a study of T cells in localized non-small cell lung cancer. This table comes from immunoSEQ multiplex PCR, and its TCRdb copy is limited to in-frame clones, with some not included. This table has about 1,000 clones, approximately 23% appearing once. The source material was normal lung tissue next to the tumor, sampled before any cancer treatment. The source is a male donor aged 60 or older with stage I lung adenocarcinoma.

This clone was seen only a few times. This sequence joins TRBV6-8 and TRBJ1-5; D remains ambiguous. CDR3 size: 14 residues. V dropped 7 bases and J dropped 0 bases, with 10 bases sitting between them. The germline gives CDR1 MNHGY, CDR2 SAAAGT. The CDR3: CASIGSHSNQPQHF. As DNA, the CDR3 is TGTGCCAGCATTGGGAGTCATAGCAATCAGCCCCAGCATTTT.

By its share, this clone is medium-sized. The chain links TRBV9 to TRBJ2-2; 8 positions match TRBD2. With V trimmed by 6 bases and J by 2 bases, 6 bases remained unmatched. The germline gives CDR1 SGDLS, CDR2 YYNGEE. The CDR3 loop spans 15 amino acids. The CDR3 DNA follows: TGTGCCAGCACCTTCACTAGCGGAAACACCGGGGAGCTGTTTTTT. The encoded protein is CASTFTSGNTGELFF. The complete variable domain, with remaining parts taken from reference TRBV9 and TRBJ2-2, reads DSGVTQTPKHLITATGQRVTLRCSPRSGDLSVYWYQQSLDQGLQFLIQYYNGEERAKGNILERFSAQQFPDLHSELNLSSLELGDSALYFCASTFTSGNTGELFFGEGSRLTVL.

The sample holds a few counts of this clone. This chain links TRBV11-3 with TRBJ2-4; 7 nucleotides align to TRBD2. There are 16 residues in the CDR3. Germline values: CDR1 SGHNT, CDR2 YENEEA. V gave up 5 bases and J gave up 0 bases; unmatched junction bases: 7. CDR3 region: CASSLTSAVAKNIQYF. The CDR3 DNA is TGTGCCAGCAGCCTAACTAGCGCCGTAGCCAAAAACATTCAGTACTTC.

This clone showed up just a few times. The V call is TRBV6-8, the J call TRBJ2-6, with TRBD1 as a possible D gene (5 bases). The CDR3 runs to 14 residues. V was clipped by 7 bases and J by 1 base, with 8 bases between them. CDR1 and CDR2 from the germline V gene are MNHGY and SAAAGT. In DNA, the CDR3 is TGTGCCAGCACGTCAGGGTCTGGGGCCAACGTCCTGACTTTC. Amino acids: CASTSGSGANVLTF.

This chain links TRBV4-1 with TRBJ2-1; the match to TRBD2 covers 10 bases. Germline lookup yields CDR1 MGHRA and CDR2 YSYEKL. There are 16 residues in the CDR3. The J segment lost 7 bases and the V segment lost 0 bases, leaving 6 bases of the junction unmatched. CDR3 in amino acids: CASSQDGLAGVNEQFF. The CDR3 DNA reads TGCGCCAGCAGCCAAGACGGCCTAGCGGGAGTTAATGAGCAGTTCTTC.

This clone was seen a handful of times. The chain recombines TRBV11-3 with TRBJ1-2; TRBD1 agrees at 9 bases. With V trimmed by 5 bases and J by 5 bases, 6 bases remained unmatched. Germline V lookup: CDR1 SGHNT, CDR2 YENEEA. The CDR3 runs 14 residues. CDR3 amino acids: CASSQDRGGYGYTF. CDR3 bases: TGTGCCAGCAGCCAGGACAGGGGCGGTTATGGCTACACCTTC.

The chain is built from TRBV19 and TRBJ2-2; weak D call: TRBD2 (6 bases). V was cut by 7 bases and J by 1 base, with 16 bases left in between. CDR3 length: 16 residues. Per germline, CDR1 LNHDA and CDR2 SQIVND (reference sequence). CDR3 region: CASTPRGFQNTGELFF. DNA of the CDR3: TGTGCCAGTACCCCCCGGGGGTTTCAGAACACCGGGGAGCTGTTTTTT.

In this sample, this clone turned up a few times. The chain combines TRBV19 with TRBJ2-1, with D perhaps TRBD1 (6 bases). The germline V and J ends were trimmed by 1 base and 1 base, with 11 bases remaining between them. Germline V gene data show CDR1 as LNHDA and CDR2 as SQIVND (reference sequence). This CDR3 comprises 16 residues. In nucleotides, the CDR3 is TGTGCCAGTAGTATAGTCCCAGGGGCGTCCTACAATGAGCAGTTCTTC. It translates to CASSIVPGASYNEQFF.

The CDR3 reads CASSRLVGLNEQFF. CDR3 nucleotides: TGTGCCAGCAGCCGTCTGGTGGGCCTGAATGAGCAGTTCTTC. The V gene is TRBV11-3, the J gene TRBJ2-1; D is undetermined. Germline V gene sequence: CDR1 SGHNT, CDR2 YENEEA. Trimming shortened V by 5 bases and J by 7 bases, and 15 bases separated the two germline ends. This CDR3 region has 14 residues.

The chain couples TRBV28 to TRBJ2-3; 9 nucleotides match TRBD1. This CDR3 has 14 amino acids. The germline CDR1 and CDR2 sequences are MDHEN and SYDVKM. J gave up 2 bases and V 5 bases, and 2 bases lay outside the gene matches. CDR3 DNA: TGTGCCAGCAGTGGGGACAGGGTCACAGATACGCAGTATTTT. This encodes CASSGDRVTDTQYF. The complete variable domain, with remaining parts taken from reference TRBV28 and TRBJ2-3, reads DVKVTQSSRYLVKRTGEKVFLECVQDMDHENMFWYRQDPGLGLRLIYFSYDVKMKEKGDIPEGYSVSREKKERFSLILESASTNQTSMYLCASSGDRVTDTQYFGPGTRLTVL.